A single sample gave rise to the 9 T cell receptor beta chains below, sequenced in a study of blood T cell repertoires in COVID-19. Here immunoSEQ multiplex PCR was the method, and the copy in TCRdb shows in-frame clones only, minus some. Altogether 100,000 to 150,000 clones are present, around 90% being singletons, with the ten largest covering about 3.5%. The specimen sequenced was peripheral blood. These receptors were obtained from a man over 45 with active COVID-19.

CDR3 in DNA: TGTGCCAGCAGTCCTAAATTCGGGACTACCGGGCTAAATGAGCAGTTCTTC. Protein: CASSPKFGTTGLNEQFF. The chain uses TRBV27 and TRBJ2-1; 7 nucleotides agree with TRBD2. The CDR3 consists of 17 residues. Germline V gene sequence: CDR1 MNHEY, CDR2 SMNVEV (reference sequence). Unmatched junction bases numbered 17, after V lost 5 bases and J lost 7 bases.

The chain joins TRBV4-2 to TRBJ1-1; D gene uncertain. Germline-derived CDR1 and CDR2 are LGHNA and YNFKEQ. V was cut by 1 base and J by 10 bases, with 10 bases left in between. CDR3 length equals 12 residues. The chain's CDR3 is CASSQGAGRAFF. Written as DNA, the CDR3 is TGTGCCAGCAGCCAAGGCGCGGGGAGAGCTTTCTTT.

The chain uses TRBV6-5 and TRBJ2-7; D is unclear. Germline values: CDR1 MNHEY, CDR2 SVGAGI. The CDR3 contains 14 residues. The V gene lost 2 bases and the J gene lost 3 bases, with 11 bases spanning the gap. The CDR3 protein is CASSYTPNSYEQYF. The CDR3 DNA reads as TGTGCCAGCAGTTACACGCCTAATAGCTACGAGCAGTACTTC.

The chain joins TRBV6-6 to TRBJ2-2; 7 bases map to TRBD1. Germline values: CDR1 MNHNY, CDR2 SVGAGI (reference sequence). The CDR3 contains 15 residues. V gave up 2 bases and J gave up 6 bases; unmatched junction bases: 6. CDR3 in amino acids: CASSYTTGYAGELFF. CDR3 sequence (DNA): TGTGCCAGCAGTTACACGACAGGGTATGCCGGGGAGCTGTTTTTT.

The V gene is TRBV10-1, the J gene TRBJ1-1; D is possibly TRBD1 (6 bases). CDR1 and CDR2 (germline): WNHNN, SYGVQD (reference sequence). V was clipped by 6 bases and J by 5 bases, with 13 bases between them. The CDR3 is 13 residues long. The CDR3 region is CASRTGQKTEAFF. The CDR3 DNA sequence: TGCGCCAGCAGGACGGGACAAAAAACTGAAGCTTTCTTT.

The rearrangement uses TRBV5-1 and TRBJ2-3; D gene ambiguous. The germline CDR1 and CDR2 sequences are SGHRS and YFSETQ. The CDR3 extends over 14 amino acids. Trimming removed 0 bases from V and 2 bases from J, with 7 bases in between. The chain's CDR3 is CASSLARDTDTQYF. The DNA for the CDR3 is TGCGCCAGCAGCTTGGCCCGCGACACAGATACGCAGTATTTT.

This sequence joins TRBV6-5 and TRBJ2-7, with D perhaps TRBD1 (6 bases). The V end lost 2 bases, the J end lost 4 bases, and 12 bases lay between the germline ends. The CDR3 sequence is 14 residues long. CDR1 and CDR2 from the germline V gene are MNHEY and SVGAGI. The CDR3 spells CASSYRQVGYEQYV. CDR3 bases: TGTGCCAGCAGTTACCGACAGGTGGGTTACGAGCAGTACGTC.

The CDR3 nucleotides are TGTGCCAGCAGTAAAACCGGGACAGGGGGCACTGAAGCTTTCTTT. It codes for CASSKTGTGGTEAFF. V usage is TRBV2 and J usage is TRBJ1-1; 11 nucleotides align to TRBD1. This CDR3 has 15 residues. Germline values: CDR1 SNHLY, CDR2 FYNNEI. V was clipped by 5 bases and J by 4 bases; unmatched bases: 6. Full variable domain (missing parts from reference TRBV2 and TRBJ1-1): EPEVTQTPSHQVTQMGQEVILRCVPISNHLYFYWYRQILGQKVEFLVSFYNNEISEKSEIFDDQFSVERPDGSNFTLKIRSTKLEDSAMYFCASSKTGTGGTEAFFGQGTRLTVV.

The chain recombines TRBV5-1 with TRBJ2-7, with TRBD1 identical over 7 bases. The CDR3 extends over 16 amino acids. Trimming removed 4 bases from V and 4 bases from J; junction bases left unmatched: 14. Germline V gene data show CDR1 as SGHRS and CDR2 as YFSETQ. The DNA for the CDR3 is TGCGCCAGCAGCCCAGGGTTGGGGACAGCGCAATACGAGCAGTACGTC. Its protein is CASSPGLGTAQYEQYV.